The clone carrying this T cell receptor (beta chain) appeared a few times. V lost 1 base, J lost 7 bases, and 11 bases lay in between. From germline, CDR1 is SEHNR and CDR2 FQNEAQ (reference sequence). The CDR3 consists of 14 residues. The sample is drawn from a study of blood T cell repertoires in COVID-19. Assay used: immunoSEQ multiplex PCR; TCRdb lists only in-frame clones, some missing. The sample lists approximately 90,000 clones, 72% occurring once. This receptor was taken from an elderly woman with acute or convalescent COVID-19. The rearrangement links TRBV7-9 to TRBJ2-1, with TRBD1 as a possible D gene (5 bases). The specimen sequenced was peripheral blood. CDR3 DNA sequence: TGTGCCAGCAGCTTAGAGGGGTGGGCAAATGAGCAGTTCTTC. Encoded protein: CASSLEGWANEQFF.